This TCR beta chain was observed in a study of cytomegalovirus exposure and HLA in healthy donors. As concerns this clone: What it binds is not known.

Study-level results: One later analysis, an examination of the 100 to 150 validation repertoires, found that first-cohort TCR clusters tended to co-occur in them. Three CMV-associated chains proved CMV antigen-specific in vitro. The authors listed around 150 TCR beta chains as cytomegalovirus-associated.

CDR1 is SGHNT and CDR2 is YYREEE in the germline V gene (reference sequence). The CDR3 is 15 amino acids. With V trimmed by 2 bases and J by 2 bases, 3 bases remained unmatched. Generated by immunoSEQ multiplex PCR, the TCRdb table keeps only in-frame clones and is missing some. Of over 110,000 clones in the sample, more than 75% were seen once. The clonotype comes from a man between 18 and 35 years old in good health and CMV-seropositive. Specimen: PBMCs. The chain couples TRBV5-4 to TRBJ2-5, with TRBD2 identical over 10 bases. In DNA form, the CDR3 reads TGTGCCAGCAGCTTCCCGACTAGCGGGCAAGAGACCCAGTACTTC. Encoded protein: CASSFPTSGQETQYF.